The sequence of this T cell receptor beta chain was determined in a study of cytomegalovirus exposure and HLA in healthy donors. Germline V lookup: CDR1 SGHRS, CDR2 YFSETQ. Trimming at V came to 6 bases and at J to 4 bases, leaving 9 bases not matched to a gene. CDR3 length: 15 residues. A note on this clone: Its antigen is undetermined.

Assay used: immunoSEQ multiplex PCR; TCRdb lists only in-frame clones, some missing. The profile shows 250,000 to 300,000 clones, around 89% of them singletons. Findings of the study overall: In the 130 or so validation repertoires, a later analysis found that first-cohort TCR clusters tended to co-occur. Researchers reported that a few CMV-associated chains were confirmed in vitro as CMV antigen-specific.

The sample taken for sequencing was PBMCs. This receptor was identified in a woman younger than 30 in good health and CMV-seronegative. The rearrangement uses TRBV5-1 and TRBJ1-1, with TRBD1 matching 10 bases. Here the CDR3 reads CASTNRDRGSTEAFF. DNA for the CDR3: TGCGCCAGCACCAACCGGGACAGGGGAAGCACTGAAGCTTTCTTT.